This TCR beta chain was captured in a study of early T cells in non-severe SARS-CoV-2 infection. Notes on the study in general: VDJdb matching skewed toward anti-spike CD8 responses, missing private and CD4 specificities.

The CDR3 is made up of 15 amino acids. The V gene lost 0 bases and the J gene lost 5 bases, with 13 bases spanning the gap. Germline CDR1 and CDR2: SGHDN and FVKESK. TCRdb re-analysed the 5' RACE reads in MiXCR, keeping a single row per CDR3 protein. The repertoire includes under 40,000 distinct CDR3 sequences, nearly 6% of them detected once, and 7.6% sits in the top ten. In this sample, this clonotype is large (0.1 to 1%). Its antigen remains unknown. The material sequenced was whole blood. The sequence came from an adult who was a healthcare worker with PCR-confirmed SARS-CoV-2 infection or an uninfected control (not recorded which). The genes are TRBV14 and TRBJ1-1; D is ambiguous. DNA for the CDR3: TGTGCCAGCAGCCAAGATAGTGGAGGAGGGACTGAAGCTTTCTTT. Its protein product is CASSQDSGGGTEAFF. Based on the CDR3 plus reference TRBV14 and TRBJ1-1, the full variable domain is EAGVTQFPSHSVIEKGQTVTLRCDPISGHDNLYWYRRVMGKEIKFLLHFVKESKQDESGMPNNRFLAERTGGTYSTLKVQPAELEDSGVYFCASSQDSGGGTEAFFGQGTRLTVV.